The next 27 T cell receptor beta chains were all read from a single sample in a study of cytomegalovirus exposure and HLA in healthy donors. Primers: 60 Vbeta forward and 13 Jbeta reverse. The protocol was immunoSEQ multiplex PCR, while the TCRdb copy is restricted to in-frame clones and leaves out a portion. This sample has about 120,000 clones; roughly four fifths occur once, and the top ten carry about 1.8%. The sequenced sample was PBMCs. The receptors come from a man younger than 35 in good health and CMV-seronegative.

The chain combines TRBV11-2 with TRBJ1-3; 8 bases are a match to TRBD1. Germline CDR1 is SGHAT and CDR2 is FQNNGV. V lost 5 bases to trimming and J lost 1 base; unmatched junction nucleotides: 4. CDR3 length equals 15 residues. Here the CDR3 reads CASSPRTGSGNTIYF. The CDR3 DNA sequence: TGTGCCAGCAGCCCACGGACAGGGTCTGGAAACACCATATATTTT.

This chain uses TRBV21-1 with TRBJ2-1; the D call TRBD2 from the table was never checked on the DNA. TRBV21-1 is a pseudogene locus. The CDR3 totals 16 residues. CDR3 region: CASSKEKASGGDEQFF. Here the CDR3 DNA reads TGTGCCAGCAGCAAAGAGAAGGCTAGCGGGGGCGATGAGCAGTTCTTC.

CDR3 region: CASSPAGTYEQYF. The DNA for the CDR3 is TGTGCCAGCAGCCCAGCGGGAACCTACGAGCAGTACTTC. The chain carries TRBV7-2 and TRBJ2-7; 7 nucleotides agree with TRBD2. The length of the CDR3 is 13 residues. Unmatched junction bases numbered 3, after V lost 5 bases and J lost 2 bases. Germline CDR1 SGHTA, CDR2 FQGNSA.

V is TRBV9 and J is TRBJ1-1; tentatively, D is TRBD1 (6 bases). Trimming removed 4 bases from V and 1 base from J, with 20 bases in between. The CDR3 is 17 amino acids. CDR1 and CDR2 from the germline V gene are SGDLS and YYNGEE. Here the CDR3 reads CASSKSNLGGRNTEAFF. CDR3 in DNA: TGTGCCAGCAGCAAGTCGAATTTAGGGGGACGGAACACTGAAGCTTTCTTT.

The rearrangement joins TRBV6-6 to TRBJ1-1; 10 positions agree with TRBD1. This CDR3 is built from 13 residues. V lost 10 bases to trimming and J lost 5 bases; unmatched junction nucleotides: 7. The germline V gene has CDR1 MNHNY and CDR2 SVGAGI (reference sequence). CDR3 coding DNA: TGTGCCACCCGAGGGGACAGGGGAACTGAAGCTTTCTTT. It specifies CATRGDRGTEAFF.

V and J are TRBV18 and TRBJ2-3; 8 bases line up with TRBD2. The CDR3 is 15 amino acids. Germline V gives CDR1 KGHSH, CDR2 LQKENI. With V trimmed by 3 bases and J by 6 bases, 8 bases remained unmatched. CDR3 in DNA: TGTGCCAGCTCACCGGGCGGGGGGCTTTACGATACGCAGTATTTT. Amino acids: CASSPGGGLYDTQYF.

The rearrangement joins TRBV4-3 to TRBJ2-7; 8 nucleotides agree with TRBD1. Germline loops: CDR1 LGHNA, CDR2 YSLEER. V lost 4 bases, J lost 4 bases, and 6 bases stayed unmatched. The CDR3 loop spans 14 amino acids. The CDR3 DNA reads TGCGCCAGCAGCCCCGGGACAGGCTCTTACGAGCAGTACTTC. Translating it yields CASSPGTGSYEQYF.

The chain couples TRBV19 to TRBJ2-1; TRBD2 might be the D (6 bases). The CDR3 spans 15 residues. Germline-derived CDR1 and CDR2 are LNHDA and SQIVND (reference sequence). Trimming took off 5 bases at V and 1 base at J, with 12 bases between the two ends. CDR3 in amino acids: CASSLASVSYNEQFF. In DNA form, the CDR3 reads TGTGCCAGTAGTCTCGCTAGCGTTTCCTACAATGAGCAGTTCTTC.

This chain joins TRBV6-5 and TRBJ2-3; no clear D. Germline V lookup: CDR1 MNHEY, CDR2 SVGAGI. The CDR3 sequence is 12 residues long. V was pared by 2 bases and J by 5 bases, with 5 bases between. CDR3 nucleotides: TGTGCCAGCAGTTACCTCGGAGATACGCAGTATTTT. Protein product: CASSYLGDTQYF.

This clone was seen only once. This chain joins TRBV9 and TRBJ2-1; 9 bases fit TRBD2. After removal of 5 bases from V and 9 bases from J, the junction contained 6 bases not matched to a gene. Germline-derived CDR1 and CDR2 are SGDLS and YYNGEE. There are 13 residues in the CDR3. CDR3 nucleotides: TGTGCCAGCAGTGCCGCGGGGGGGTCTGAGCAGTTCTTC. Translating gives CASSAAGGSEQFF.

V usage is TRBV7-9 and J usage is TRBJ2-5, with 7 bases aligning to TRBD2. The germline gives CDR1 SEHNR, CDR2 FQNEAQ (reference sequence). The CDR3 spans 14 residues. The V and J ends lost 3 bases and 4 bases, in that order; junction bases with no gene match: 5. CDR3: CASSFGPSGETQYF. CDR3 nucleotide sequence: TGTGCCAGCAGCTTCGGGCCTAGCGGAGAGACCCAGTACTTC.

This clone was picked up one time. The chain recombines TRBV2 with TRBJ2-7, with a possible D match to TRBD2 (6 bases). Trimming stripped 7 bases from V and 0 bases from J, with 13 bases between. There are 14 residues in the CDR3. Germline CDR1 and CDR2: SNHLY and FYNNEI. CDR3 sequence: CASTVPGGSYEQYF. The CDR3 coding sequence is TGTGCCAGCACCGTTCCCGGGGGCTCCTACGAGCAGTACTTC.

V usage is TRBV9 and J usage is TRBJ2-3, with 9 bases that match TRBD2. The CDR3 consists of 16 residues. The germline CDR1 and CDR2 sequences are SGDLS and YYNGEE. Trimming cost V 0 bases and J 2 bases; bases outside gene matches: 4. Written as DNA, the CDR3 is TGTGCCAGCAGCGTAGGTAGCGGGGGACCCACAGATACGCAGTATTTT. Translating it yields CASSVGSGGPTDTQYF.

This chain uses TRBV28 with TRBJ2-3; 13 nucleotides match TRBD2. The germline CDR1 and CDR2 sequences are MDHEN and SYDVKM. Germline trimming cut 4 bases from V and 3 bases from J; bases unmatched to any gene: 10. The CDR3 has 18 residues. In DNA form, the CDR3 reads TGTGCCAGCAGTTCCCCCTACGGACTAGCGGGGGAAACAGATACGCAGTATTTT. This encodes CASSSPYGLAGETDTQYF.

This clone was found a few times. J is TRBJ1-1 and V is TRBV6-5; 7 nucleotides match TRBD1. This CDR3 comprises 14 residues. Germline V gene data show CDR1 as MNHEY and CDR2 as SVGAGI. V was clipped by 4 bases and J by 5 bases; unmatched bases: 7. CDR3 sequence reads: CASSSPGGWTEAFF. DNA of the CDR3: TGTGCCAGCAGTTCACCAGGGGGATGGACTGAAGCTTTCTTT.

V gene TRBV12-5 combines with J gene TRBJ2-1; 14 nucleotides match TRBD2. CDR1 and CDR2 from the germline V gene are LGHNT and FRNRAP. Germline trimming cut 5 bases from V and 6 bases from J; bases unmatched to any gene: 6. The CDR3 sequence is 16 residues long. DNA of the CDR3: TGTGCTAGTGGTGGGGGACTAGCGGGGGTCGGCAATGAGCAGTTCTTC. Its translation is CASGGGLAGVGNEQFF.

V is TRBV27 and J is TRBJ1-2; TRBD1 agrees at 8 bases. The CDR3 is made up of 15 amino acids. Losses at the gene ends were 5 bases for V and 8 bases for J; bases not matched to a gene: 13. Germline CDR1 reads MNHEY; CDR2 reads SMNVEV (reference sequence). The CDR3: CASSPRSGQACGYTF. In nucleotides, the CDR3 is TGTGCCAGCAGTCCACGGTCGGGACAGGCTTGCGGCTACACCTTC.

The chain recombines TRBV7-3 with TRBJ1-2; 8 bases fit TRBD1. The ends lost 2 bases at V and 7 bases at J; junction bases unmatched: 15. In germline, CDR1 is SGHTA, CDR2 FQGTGA. The CDR3 spans 17 residues. This CDR3 reads CASSLASGTGKFTGYTF. CDR3 DNA: TGTGCCAGCAGCTTAGCTTCCGGGACAGGAAAATTCACTGGCTACACCTTC.

The CDR3 nucleotides are TGCGCCAGCAGCCAAGGGCCCCGGACAGGGCAGGGCTACACCTTC. Translated: CASSQGPRTGQGYTF. V is TRBV4-1 and J is TRBJ1-2; TRBD1 matches at 8 bases. CDR3 length: 15 residues. CDR1 is MGHRA and CDR2 is YSYEKL in the germline V gene. The V segment lost 1 base and the J segment 8 bases; nucleotides outside the gene matches: 9.

The CDR3 DNA is TGTGCCAGCAGCTTATTTGATAATCCCGGGACAGGGAGAAACACCATATATTTT. It yields the protein CASSLFDNPGTGRNTIYF. The chain has TRBV7-6 and TRBJ1-3; 9 bases are shared with TRBD1. The V segment lost 2 bases and the J segment 5 bases; nucleotides outside the gene matches: 13. The CDR3 is 18 residues long. Germline loops: CDR1 SGHVS, CDR2 FNYEAQ.

The chain carries TRBV7-2 and TRBJ1-6, with D possibly being TRBD1 (6 bases). CDR3 length: 15 amino acids. V was shortened by 2 bases and J by 5 bases, with 10 bases between the two germline ends. The germline V gene encodes CDR1 SGHTA and CDR2 FQGNSA. Written as DNA, the CDR3 is TGTGCCAGCAGCTTAAGAAGGACAGATAATTCACCCCTCCACTTT. Residues: CASSLRRTDNSPLHF.

The V call is TRBV7-8, the J call TRBJ1-3; D possibly corresponds to TRBD1 (6 bases). The V gene's germline CDR1 is SGHVS and CDR2 FQNEAQ. This CDR3 contains 16 residues. Trimming took off 4 bases at V and 2 bases at J, with 15 bases between the two ends. Here the CDR3 DNA reads TGTGCCAGCAGCTCTCCATCACAGGGTACTGGAAACACCATATATTTT. This codes for CASSSPSQGTGNTIYF.

The chain recombines TRBV18 with TRBJ1-1, with D possibly matching TRBD1 (6 bases). Germline CDR1 is KGHSH and CDR2 is LQKENI. The ends were cut back, 6 bases at V and 1 base at J, with 9 bases in the middle. The CDR3 has 13 residues. The CDR3 sequence: CASSLDRNTEAFF. The CDR3, as DNA: TGTGCCAGCTCCCTGGACAGGAACACTGAAGCTTTCTTT. The full variable domain, its missing parts supplied by reference TRBV18 and TRBJ1-1, is NAGVMQNPRHLVRRRGQEARLRCSPMKGHSHVYWYRQLPEEGLKFMVYLQKENIIDESGMPKERFSAEFPKEGPSILRIQQVVRGDSAAYFCASSLDRNTEAFFGQGTRLTVV.

This chain links TRBV4-1 with TRBJ2-7, with TRBD2 matching 7 bases. The CDR3 runs to 15 residues. In germline, CDR1 is MGHRA, CDR2 YSYEKL. J was trimmed by 9 bases and V by 0 bases; bases with no gene match: 11. As DNA, the CDR3 is TGCGCCAGCAGCCAAGATCCGGGTCCGTGGGAGGGGCAGTACTTC. This translates into CASSQDPGPWEGQYF.

This clone is medium-sized by share. The genes are TRBV25-1 and TRBJ1-5; D perhaps matches TRBD1 (5 bases). CDR1 is MGHDK, CDR2 SYGVNS, per germline. The CDR3 sequence is 17 residues long. Trimming took 4 bases from V and 4 from J, leaving 20 bases between them. DNA of the CDR3: TGTGCCAGCAGTGCGCACAACGAGACAGAGAATAATCAGCCCCAGCATTTT. Translating it yields CASSAHNETENNQPQHF.

In its sample, this clone was seen once. V is TRBV2 and J is TRBJ1-5, with 8 bases identical to TRBD1. CDR3 length: 14 residues. The V gene's germline CDR1 is SNHLY and CDR2 FYNNEI. J was trimmed by 7 bases and V by 4 bases; bases with no gene match: 6. The DNA of the CDR3 is TGTGCCAGCAGTGGTGGACAGGGAAGGCAGCCCCAGCATTTT. This sequence encodes CASSGGQGRQPQHF.

The V and J genes are TRBV4-1 and TRBJ2-7, with D possibly TRBD1 on 6 matching bases. Germline V gene data show CDR1 as MGHRA and CDR2 as YSYEKL. The V end lost 3 bases, the J end lost 1 base, and 13 bases lay between the germline ends. The CDR3 totals 15 residues. This chain's CDR3 is CASSQQQGPSYEQYF. The CDR3 DNA is TGCGCCAGCAGCCAGCAACAGGGTCCATCCTACGAGCAGTACTTC.